This is a list of T cell receptor beta chains from one sample in a study of CD8 T cells in ankylosing spondylitis. Using its own MiXCR run on the 5' RACE reads, TCRdb lists one record per CDR3 protein. Of more than 250,000 distinct CDR3 sequences detected, 7% to 9% appear once; the ten largest clones hold about 15%. Specimen: blood, either unsorted or a sorted T cell fraction (not recorded which). The receptor set was obtained from a male donor with ankylosing spondylitis. The CDR3 runs from the conserved cysteine through the conserved F or W. The order of the fields is CDR3 DNA, CDR3 protein, D gene, clone size, J gene, V gene. D genes are given only for firm matches. Some rows mark clone size as missing; the rest say once, few, many or name a class of expanded clone.

TGTGCCACCAGCAGAGATATGGCTAGCCGTGAGCAGTTCTTC	CATSRDMASREQFF	NA	many	TRBJ2-1	TRBV15
TGTGCCAGCAGTTTAGGGCTAGCGGGACGTGAGCAGTTCTTC	CASSLGLAGREQFF	TRBD2	NA	TRBJ2-1	TRBV12-3/TRBV12-4
TGCAGTGCTAGGACCGGGGGCTACGAGCAGTACTTC	CSARTGGYEQYF	NA	many	TRBJ2-7	TRBV20-1
TGTGCCAGCAGCGTGAGGGCTGTTAATGAAAAACTGTTTTTT	CASSVRAVNEKLFF	NA	NA	TRBJ1-4	TRBV11-3
TGTGCCAGCAGCCAAGTAAGGCTAGGATACAATGAGCAGTTCTTC	CASSQVRLGYNEQFF	NA	NA	TRBJ2-1	TRBV4-2
TGTGCCACCAGTGGTCGGGAGGGGAATCAGCCCCAGCATTTT	CATSGREGNQPQHF	NA	NA	TRBJ1-5	TRBV24-1
TGTGCCAGCAGCCAGACTAGTCAAGGCGAGCAGTTCTTC	CASSQTSQGEQFF	NA	few	TRBJ2-1	TRBV11-2
TGTGCCAGCAGCTTACCGGGGCCAAATGAAAAACTGTTTTTT	CASSLPGPNEKLFF	NA	few	TRBJ1-4	TRBV7-9
TGCGCCAGCAGTGATGGCCAGAACACTGAAGCTTTCTTT	CASSDGQNTEAFF	NA	few	TRBJ1-1	TRBV10-2
TGTGCCAGCAGCGAAGGTTATACCCAGTACTTC	CASSEGYTQYF	NA	NA	TRBJ2-5	TRBV12-3/TRBV12-4
TGTGCCAGCAGTTACCGGGGAGAGACCCAGTACTTC	CASSYRGETQYF	NA	many	TRBJ2-5	TRBV2
TGTGCCAGCAGCAGTCGGGACGGCCATTCACCCCTCCACTTT	CASSSRDGHSPLHF	NA	NA	TRBJ1-6	TRBV12-3/TRBV12-4
TGTGCCAGCAGCTCTGGGCCGGGACAGGGGGGCACCGGGGAGCTGTTTTTT	CASSSGPGQGGTGELFF	TRBD1	NA	TRBJ2-2	TRBV7-9
TGTGCCAGCCTTGCCCCCTCAAGGGAGACCCAGTACTTC	CASLAPSRETQYF	NA	NA	TRBJ2-5	TRBV28
TGTGCCATCAGAAGGACTAGCGGGACGGTGGATACGCAGTATTTT	CAIRRTSGTVDTQYF	TRBD2	NA	TRBJ2-3	TRBV10-3
TGTGCCTGGGGGACAGGGAGCAGCAATCAGCCCCAGCATTTT	CAWGTGSSNQPQHF	TRBD1	NA	TRBJ1-5	TRBV30
TGCAGCGTTTTGACAAACTATGGCTACACCTTC	CSVLTNYGYTF	NA	many	TRBJ1-2	TRBV29-1
TGCAGCGGAGACAGGGCAGATACGCAGTATTTT	CSGDRADTQYF	TRBD1	NA	TRBJ2-3	TRBV29-1
TGCAGCGTTGAAGAAACTAGCGTGGGTACAGATACGCAGTATTTT	CSVEETSVGTDTQYF	TRBD2	many	TRBJ2-3	TRBV29-1
TGCGCCAGCAGCTTGGCGCCGGGGCGCGGGATTCTTCAGTACTTC	CASSLAPGRGILQYF	NA	NA	TRBJ2-4	TRBV5-1
TGTGCCAGCAGTTACTCCACAGGGGATCCCGGGGAGCTGTTTTTT	CASSYSTGDPGELFF	TRBD1	NA	TRBJ2-2	TRBV6-5
TGTGCCAGCAGCTTAGGGGGGGTACGCTCTAACACTGAAGCTTTCTTT	CASSLGGVRSNTEAFF	NA	few	TRBJ1-1	TRBV7-6
TGTGCCAGCAGCACCTTTCGGACTGCTTACTCTGGAAACACCATATATTTT	CASSTFRTAYSGNTIYF	NA	many	TRBJ1-3	TRBV5-6
TGTGCCAGCAGTGTGGGGGCGGCCAATCAGCCCCAGCATTTT	CASSVGAANQPQHF	NA	NA	TRBJ1-5	TRBV28
TGCGCCAGCAGGACAGGGTTCAATCAGCCCCAGCATTTT	CASRTGFNQPQHF	TRBD1	NA	TRBJ1-5	TRBV5-1
TGCGCCAGCAGCTTGATTCCCTACGAGCAGTACTTC	CASSLIPYEQYF	NA	many	TRBJ2-7	TRBV5-1
TGTGCCAGCAGGCGGCCCGTTGGCGAGCAGTACTTC	CASRRPVGEQYF	NA	NA	TRBJ2-7	TRBV6-2/TRBV6-3
TGCGCCAGCAGCTTGGCCTGGTCAGCGGCCTACAATGAGCAGTTCTTC	CASSLAWSAAYNEQFF	NA	many	TRBJ2-1	TRBV5-1
TGTGCCAGCAGACTACTAGCGGGAGGCAACCATGAGCAGTTCTTC	CASRLLAGGNHEQFF	TRBD2	few	TRBJ2-1	TRBV12-3/TRBV12-4
TGTGCCAGCAGTTTCTCCGGGACAGAAGGTATCTACGAGCAGTACTTC	CASSFSGTEGIYEQYF	TRBD1	few	TRBJ2-7	TRBV6-5
TGTGCCAGCAGCTTAGGGGGGACTAGAAATGAGCAGTTCTTC	CASSLGGTRNEQFF	TRBD2	many	TRBJ2-1	TRBV7-8
TGTGCCAGCCCTTTGGGTAGCTCTGGGGCCAACGTCCTGACTTTC	CASPLGSSGANVLTF	NA	few	TRBJ2-6	TRBV7-9
TGTGCCAGTATGGCTAGCGGGTCTTTTCATGAGCAGTTCTTC	CASMASGSFHEQFF	TRBD2	NA	TRBJ2-1	TRBV19
TGCAGTGCCCTCGGACAGGGGGATTCACCCCTCCACTTT	CSALGQGDSPLHF	TRBD1	many	TRBJ1-6	TRBV20-1
TGCAGCGTTGTCGTACAGATGAACACTGAAGCTTTCTTT	CSVVVQMNTEAFF	NA	many	TRBJ1-1	TRBV29-1
TGCAGCGTTGAGACTAGCGGGATGGGCGAGCAGTACTTC	CSVETSGMGEQYF	TRBD2	NA	TRBJ2-7	TRBV29-1
TGTGCCACCTCCCAAGAGGCGGGGACTAGCGGGAACATCTACAATGAGCAGTTCTTC	CATSQEAGTSGNIYNEQFF	NA	NA	TRBJ2-1	TRBV3-2
TGTGCCAGCCGGACTCAGGGCTATGCGGAGACCCAGTACTTC	CASRTQGYAETQYF	NA	few	TRBJ2-5	TRBV27
TGCGCCAGCAGATTAACTCCATCTCCGGGTAGCGGGAGTCCAGATACGCAGTATTTT	CASRLTPSPGSGSPDTQYF	TRBD2	few	TRBJ2-3	TRBV4-1
TGTGCCAGCAGCCCCCGACAGACCCACAATGAGCAGTTCTTC	CASSPRQTHNEQFF	NA	NA	TRBJ2-1	TRBV7-8
TGTGCCAGCAGTTACCTTTTCGGGACAGGGGGTCAAGAGACCCAGTACTTC	CASSYLFGTGGQETQYF	TRBD1	few	TRBJ2-5	TRBV12-3/TRBV12-4
TGTGCCATCAGTCACCCGACGACAGGGGGGTCCTACAATGAGCAGTTCTTC	CAISHPTTGGSYNEQFF	TRBD1	few	TRBJ2-1	TRBV10-3
TGTGCCAGCAGTGAGCTGGGACAGGGAACCTACAATGAGCAGTTCTTC	CASSELGQGTYNEQFF	TRBD1	few	TRBJ2-1	TRBV2
TGCAGCGTAGACGGGACAGGTGGCGCCGGGGAGCTGTTTTTT	CSVDGTGGAGELFF	TRBD1	NA	TRBJ2-2	TRBV29-1
TGCGCCAGCAGCTGGCAGGACAGAGGCTACGAGCAGTACTTC	CASSWQDRGYEQYF	NA	many	TRBJ2-7	TRBV5-1
TGTGCCAGCAGAACCCTACAGGGTCATCAGTACTTC	CASRTLQGHQYF	NA	NA	TRBJ2-4	TRBV6-5
TGTGCCACCAGTGATGGAGGGTCAGATACGCAGTATTTT	CATSDGGSDTQYF	NA	many	TRBJ2-3	TRBV24-1
TGTGCCAGCAGTTCCCCAGGGGGGGCGGGAGGTCGCACAGATACGCAGTATTTT	CASSSPGGAGGRTDTQYF	NA	few	TRBJ2-3	TRBV27
TGTGCCAGCAGCTACAGTGGGATCTCCTACAATGAGCAGTTCTTC	CASSYSGISYNEQFF	NA	many	TRBJ2-1	TRBV6-5
TGTGCCAGCGCAGTGACCTCTGGAAACACCATATATTTT	CASAVTSGNTIYF	NA	many	TRBJ1-3	TRBV12-3/TRBV12-4